This TCR beta chain derives from a study of CD8 T cells in Susac syndrome. Random hexamers primed reverse transcription of roughly 0.5 to 1 ug RNA. Via MiXCR, TCRdb re-called the immunoSEQ multiplex PCR reads, giving one row per CDR3 protein. The repertoire holds about 73,000 distinct CDR3 sequences, roughly 94% seen once, with roughly 0.42% in the top ten. The V gene lost 2 bases and the J gene lost 6 bases, with 20 bases spanning the gap. CDR1 SEHNR and CDR2 FQNEAQ come from the germline V gene (reference sequence). This CDR3 has 17 residues. The material sequenced was CD8+ T cells from PBMCs. The chain links TRBV7-9 to TRBJ1-5; D may be TRBD1 (5 bases). The receptor comes from a human donor with multiple sclerosis. The chain's CDR3 is CASSLCQGLYACQPQHF. In DNA, the CDR3 is TGTGCCAGCAGCTTATGCCAGGGCCTCTACGCTTGTCAGCCCCAGCATTTT.